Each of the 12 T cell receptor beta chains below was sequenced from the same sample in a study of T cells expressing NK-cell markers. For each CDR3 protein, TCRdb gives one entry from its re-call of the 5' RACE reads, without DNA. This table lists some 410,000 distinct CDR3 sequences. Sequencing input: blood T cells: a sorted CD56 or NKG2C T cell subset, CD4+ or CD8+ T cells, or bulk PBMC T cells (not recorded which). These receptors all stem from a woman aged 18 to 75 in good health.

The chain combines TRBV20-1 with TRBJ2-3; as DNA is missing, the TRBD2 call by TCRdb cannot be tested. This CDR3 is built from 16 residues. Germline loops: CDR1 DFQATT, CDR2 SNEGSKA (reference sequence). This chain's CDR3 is CSANGVREENTDTQYF.

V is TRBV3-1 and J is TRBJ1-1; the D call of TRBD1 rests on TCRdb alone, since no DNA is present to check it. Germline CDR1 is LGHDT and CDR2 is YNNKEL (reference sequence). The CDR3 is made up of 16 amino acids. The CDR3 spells CASSQDYGAENTEAFF.

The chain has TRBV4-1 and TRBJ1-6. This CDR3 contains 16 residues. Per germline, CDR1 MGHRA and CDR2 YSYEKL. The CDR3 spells CASSQDRGPYNSPLHF.

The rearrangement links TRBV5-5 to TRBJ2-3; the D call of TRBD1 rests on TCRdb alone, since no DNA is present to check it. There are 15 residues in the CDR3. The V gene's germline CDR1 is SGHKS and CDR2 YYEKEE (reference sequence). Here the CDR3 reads CASSLVQGDRDTQYF.

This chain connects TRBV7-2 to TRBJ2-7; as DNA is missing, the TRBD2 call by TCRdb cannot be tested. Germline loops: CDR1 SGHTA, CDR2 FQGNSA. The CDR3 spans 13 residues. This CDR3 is CASKMAGGYEQYF.

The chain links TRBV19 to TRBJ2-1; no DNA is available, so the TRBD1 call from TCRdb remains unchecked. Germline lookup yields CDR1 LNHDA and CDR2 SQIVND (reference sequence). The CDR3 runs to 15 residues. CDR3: CASIVNPGGENEQFF. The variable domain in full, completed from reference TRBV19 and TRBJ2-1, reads DGGITQSPKYLFRKEGQNVTLSCEQNLNHDAMYWYRQDPGQGLRLIYYSQIVNDFQKGDIAEGYSVSREKKESFPLTVTSAQKNPTAFYLCASIVNPGGENEQFFGPGTRLTVL.

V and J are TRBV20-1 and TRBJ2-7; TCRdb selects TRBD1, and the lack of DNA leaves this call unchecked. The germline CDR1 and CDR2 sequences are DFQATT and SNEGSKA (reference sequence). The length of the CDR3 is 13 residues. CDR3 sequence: CSAPGTVTYEQYF.

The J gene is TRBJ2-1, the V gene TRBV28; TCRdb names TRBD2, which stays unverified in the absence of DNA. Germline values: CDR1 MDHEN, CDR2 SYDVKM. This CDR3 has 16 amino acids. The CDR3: CASSSTGTSTYNEQFF.

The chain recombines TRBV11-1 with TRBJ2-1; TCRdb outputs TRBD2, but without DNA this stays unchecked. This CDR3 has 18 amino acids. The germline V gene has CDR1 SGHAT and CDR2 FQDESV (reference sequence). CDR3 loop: CASSHDHPSGGYLREQFF.

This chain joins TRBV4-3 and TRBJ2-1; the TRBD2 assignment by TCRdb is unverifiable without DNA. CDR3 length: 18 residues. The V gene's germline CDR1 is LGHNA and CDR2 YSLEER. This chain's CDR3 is CASSQDRWTSGRRGEQFF.

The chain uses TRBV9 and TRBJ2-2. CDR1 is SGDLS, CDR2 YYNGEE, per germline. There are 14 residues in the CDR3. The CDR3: CASSGWAGTGELFF.

CDR3 sequence reads: CAWMASLVGELFF. The rearrangement links TRBV30 to TRBJ2-2; the TCRdb D gene call, TRBD2, has no DNA to confirm it. Per the germline V gene, CDR1 is GTSNPN and CDR2 is SVGIG (reference sequence). The CDR3 loop spans 13 amino acids.